Listed here are 30 T cell receptor beta chains from one sample, sequenced in a study of T-cell reconstitution after alpha-beta-depleted transplantation in children. Unique molecular identifiers were incorporated during preparation of the TCRbeta library. One entry per CDR3 protein results from TCRdb running MiXCR on the PCR reads. The sample shows more than 500,000 distinct CDR3 sequences, about 10% of them seen only once. Specimen: PBMCs, mostly from graft donor cells, collected 180 days after TCRalphabeta/CD19-depleted stem cell transplant. Every receptor here comes from a female patient aged 2-9 years who had a stem cell transplant for aplastic anemia, so the T cells may come from the graft donor.

This clonotype was counted once. The rearrangement uses TRBV5-6 and TRBJ2-6; D is undetermined. From germline, CDR1 is SGHDT and CDR2 YYEEEE. The CDR3 runs 18 residues. The ends were cut back, 6 bases at V and 1 base at J, with 20 bases in the middle. For the CDR3, the DNA is TGTGCCAGCATCCTCGGGTCTGTAAGTGGGTCTGGGGCCAACGTCCTGACTTTC. Amino acids: CASILGSVSGSGANVLTF.

There are a few counts of this clonotype. The chain couples TRBV28 to TRBJ2-3; 11 bases align to TRBD2. With V trimmed by 1 base and J by 8 bases, 8 bases remained unmatched. This CDR3 comprises 16 residues. CDR1 is MDHEN and CDR2 is SYDVKM in the germline V gene. The CDR3 nucleotides read TGTGCCAGCAGTTTATTGGGACTAGCGGCCTTCGGTACGCAGTATTTT. Translated, it gives CASSLLGLAAFGTQYF.

This clonotype was detected only a few times. The J gene is TRBJ2-2, the V gene TRBV5-1; D is ambiguous. The CDR3 is 15 residues long. Per the germline V gene, CDR1 is SGHRS and CDR2 is YFSETQ. V was clipped by 0 bases and J by 2 bases, with 8 bases between them. The CDR3 bases are TGCGCCAGCAGCTTGGAGGCCGTCAACACCGGGGAGCTGTTTTTT. Translating gives CASSLEAVNTGELFF.

This clonotype showed up just a few times. The genes are TRBV4-3 and TRBJ1-6, with 9 nucleotides matching TRBD1. V trimming: 0 bases; J trimming: 9 bases; junction bases outside the gene matches: 6. The CDR3 sequence is 16 residues long. CDR1 LGHNA and CDR2 YSLEER come from the germline V gene. The CDR3 bases are TGCGCCAGCAGCCAAGACGGACAGGGGTGGGCTTCACCCCTCCACTTT. The encoded protein is CASSQDGQGWASPLHF.

The chain recombines TRBV9 with TRBJ2-2; D gene uncertain. Looked up from germline, CDR1 is SGDLS and CDR2 is YYNGEE. The V and J ends lost 3 bases and 6 bases respectively, with 6 bases between them. The CDR3 totals 12 residues. The CDR3 is CASSGIPGELFF. The CDR3 nucleotides read TGTGCCAGCAGCGGGATTCCCGGGGAGCTGTTTTTT.

This clonotype was counted only a few times. V is TRBV5-1 and J is TRBJ2-1; maybe TRBD2 (6 bases). The CDR3 is 16 amino acids. V was cut by 0 bases and J by 0 bases, with 10 bases left in between. The germline V gene encodes CDR1 SGHRS and CDR2 YFSETQ. CDR3 loop: CASSLVPGSSYNEQFF. The CDR3 bases are TGCGCCAGCAGCTTGGTCCCCGGGAGCTCCTACAATGAGCAGTTCTTC.

The gene calls are TRBV20-1 and TRBJ2-1; perhaps D is TRBD1 or TRBD2 (7 bases each). Germline lookup yields CDR1 DFQATT and CDR2 SNEGSKA (reference sequence). CDR3 length: 19 amino acids. V was cut by 5 bases and J by 3 bases, with 29 bases left in between. The CDR3 coding sequence is TGCAGTGCTCATGGGGCTAGCGGTGCTCAGGGGGGAATCTACAATGAGCAGTTCTTC. Its translation: CSAHGASGAQGGIYNEQFF.

The chain couples TRBV7-2 to TRBJ1-1, with D unresolved. The CDR3 runs 14 residues. V lost 6 bases and J 0 bases, leaving 11 bases between the germline ends. Germline V gene sequence: CDR1 SGHTA, CDR2 FQGNSA. For the CDR3, the DNA is TGTGCCAGCAGAATACAGTCGATGAACACTGAAGCTTTCTTT. This encodes CASRIQSMNTEAFF.

J is TRBJ2-3 and V is TRBV29-1; 10 positions agree with TRBD2. J lost 3 bases, V lost 5 bases, and 8 bases had no gene match. Germline CDR1 SQVTM, CDR2 ANQGSEA. CDR3 length: 15 residues. In DNA form, the CDR3 reads TGCAGCGTTAGTCTTCTAGCGGGAGAGACAGATACGCAGTATTTT. It translates to CSVSLLAGETDTQYF.

V gene TRBV4-3 combines with J gene TRBJ2-3; possibly TRBD2 for D (5 bases). V was cut by 0 bases and J by 2 bases, with 18 bases left in between. The CDR3 extends over 18 amino acids. Per the germline V gene, CDR1 is LGHNA and CDR2 is YSLEER. DNA for the CDR3: TGCGCCAGCAGCCAAGACCCAAAAGCGGTTTTCAACACAGATACGCAGTATTTT. Amino acids: CASSQDPKAVFNTDTQYF.

The rearrangement links TRBV10-3 to TRBJ2-1, with D possibly matching TRBD2 (5 bases). The CDR3 is made up of 13 amino acids. CDR1 and CDR2 (germline): ENHRY, SYGVKD. Trimming removed 1 base at V and 8 bases at J, with 9 bases between. The CDR3 region has the DNA TGTGCCATCAGTGAGTGGGCCGGGGATGAGCAGTTCTTC. The encoded protein is CAISEWAGDEQFF.

There are many counts of this clonotype. The chain joins TRBV12-3 or TRBV12-4 to TRBJ2-7, with D tentatively TRBD1 or TRBD2 (5 bases each). V shed 5 bases and J shed 5 bases, with 13 bases lying between them. This CDR3 has 13 amino acids. The CDR3 is CASSRDVGHEQYF. In nucleotides, the CDR3 is TGTGCCAGCAGTCGGGACGTGGGCCACGAGCAGTACTTC.

This clonotype came up a few times. The J gene is TRBJ2-5, the V gene TRBV11-2, with TRBD2 matching over 9 bases. The V and J ends lost 5 bases and 4 bases, in that order; junction bases with no gene match: 8. Germline V gene sequence: CDR1 SGHAT, CDR2 FQNNGV. This CDR3 contains 15 residues. The CDR3: CASSPGTSSRETQYF. CDR3 nucleotides: TGTGCCAGCAGCCCCGGGACTAGCTCTAGAGAGACCCAGTACTTC.

The V call is TRBV14, the J call TRBJ2-1, with D tentatively TRBD1 or TRBD2 (6 bases each). The V end was cut by 6 bases, the J end by 0 bases, with 21 bases between. Germline CDR1 is SGHDN and CDR2 is FVKESK. The CDR3 spans 18 residues. The CDR3 DNA reads as TGTGCCAGCAGGGCTAGCGAGGGGGGAGAGAGCTCCTACAATGAGCAGTTCTTC. Translation: CASRASEGGESSYNEQFF.

This clonotype was counted a few times. The chain links TRBV5-1 to TRBJ1-2, with 9 positions matching TRBD1. This CDR3 has 15 residues. Unmatched junction bases numbered 4, after V lost 0 bases and J lost 4 bases. Germline V gene lookup returns CDR1 SGHRS and CDR2 YFSETQ. Here the CDR3 DNA reads TGCGCCAGCAGCTTGGGCGGGACAGGGCCCTATGGCTACACCTTC. Amino acid sequence: CASSLGGTGPYGYTF.

This clonotype showed up just a few times. The rearrangement uses TRBV18 and TRBJ1-6, with TRBD1 identical over 7 bases. The CDR3 has 15 amino acids. Germline V gives CDR1 KGHSH, CDR2 LQKENI. Losses at the gene ends were 0 bases for V and 5 bases for J; bases not matched to a gene: 1. CDR3 sequence (DNA): TGTGCCAGCTCACCACCGCAGGGGGATAATTCACCCCTCCACTTT. It encodes CASSPPQGDNSPLHF.

This clonotype turned up a few times. The gene calls are TRBV20-1 and TRBJ1-2, with D maybe TRBD1 (5 bases). V lost 4 bases to trimming and J lost 7 bases, with 13 bases between them. This CDR3 is built from 12 residues. CDR1 is DFQATT, CDR2 SNEGSKA, per germline (reference sequence). CDR3 coding DNA: TGCAGTGCTACGGAACAGGCCCTTGGCTACACCTTC. Encoded protein: CSATEQALGYTF.

This clonotype has only a few counts. V gene TRBV12-3 or TRBV12-4 combines with J gene TRBJ2-1, with 15 nucleotides matching TRBD2. Trimming removed 4 bases from V and 8 bases from J; junction bases left unmatched: 12. This CDR3 is 18 amino acids long. The CDR3 region is CASSSAGTSGRPAHEQFF. The CDR3 bases are TGTGCCAGCAGTTCAGCCGGGACTAGCGGGAGGCCAGCCCATGAGCAGTTCTTC.

This clonotype was counted between two and nine times. V gene TRBV3-1 combines with J gene TRBJ2-2, with D possibly being TRBD1 (6 bases). Per the germline V gene, CDR1 is LGHDT and CDR2 is YNNKEL (reference sequence). V lost 0 bases to trimming and J lost 1 base, with 15 bases between them. CDR3 length: 18 amino acids. The CDR3, as DNA: TGTGCCAGCAGCCAAGAACCTCATACAGGGTTGAACACCGGGGAGCTGTTTTTT. Residues: CASSQEPHTGLNTGELFF.

This clonotype was detected a few times. This rearrangement joins TRBV7-8 to TRBJ2-1, with TRBD2 matching over 7 bases. V trimming: 1 base; J trimming: 4 bases; junction bases outside the gene matches: 10. This CDR3 has 17 residues. Germline V gene sequence: CDR1 SGHVS, CDR2 FQNEAQ. CDR3 loop: CASSLDFAGGGYNEQFF. The CDR3 DNA sequence: TGTGCCAGCAGCTTAGATTTTGCTGGGGGGGGTTACAATGAGCAGTTCTTC.

In this sample, this clonotype turned up many times. The J gene is TRBJ2-2, the V gene TRBV21-1; TRBD2 reflects the table's D call only, with no check against the DNA. TRBV21-1 is described as a pseudogene. The length of the CDR3 is 16 residues. The CDR3 loop reads CASSKEGRANTGELFF. The CDR3, as DNA: TGTGCCAGCAGCAAAGAGGGCAGGGCGAACACCGGGGAGCTGTTTTTT.

This clonotype was found many times. The chain combines TRBV5-5 with TRBJ2-4, with 10 positions matching TRBD2. The CDR3 is 15 amino acids. The V and J ends lost 0 bases and 16 bases, in that order; junction bases with no gene match: 13. CDR1 SGHKS and CDR2 YYEKEE come from the germline V gene (reference sequence). For the CDR3, the DNA is TGTGCCAGCAGCTTGGTCACTAGCGGGGTCACGAGCGGTTACTTC. This encodes CASSLVTSGVTSGYF.

In this sample, this clonotype turned up many times. The chain employs TRBV12-3 or TRBV12-4 and TRBJ2-1, with 13 bases lining up with TRBD2. J lost 4 bases, V lost 8 bases, and 2 bases had no gene match. The CDR3 has 14 residues. The chain's CDR3 is CASGGLAGYNEQFF. Written as DNA, the CDR3 is TGTGCCAGCGGGGGACTAGCGGGGTACAATGAGCAGTTCTTC.

This clonotype has ten or more counts. J is TRBJ2-1 and V is TRBV7-2; 7 bases are a match to TRBD1. This CDR3 contains 13 residues. V was pared by 5 bases and J by 4 bases, with 2 bases of the junction left unmatched. CDR1 and CDR2 from the germline V gene are SGHTA and FQGNSA. CDR3 residues: CASSVQGYNEQFF. As DNA, the CDR3 is TGTGCCAGCAGCGTACAGGGGTACAATGAGCAGTTCTTC.

The table lists this clonotype with many counts. The chain carries TRBV20-1 and TRBJ1-1; D unresolved. Trimming removed 1 base at V and 1 base at J, with 4 bases between. CDR1 is DFQATT and CDR2 is SNEGSKA in the germline V gene (reference sequence). The CDR3 is 12 amino acids. CDR3 residues: CSARVGNTEAFF. The CDR3 region has the DNA TGCAGTGCTAGAGTGGGGAACACTGAAGCTTTCTTT.

This clonotype was detected a few times. The J gene is TRBJ2-2, the V gene TRBV6-1, with 7 bases that match TRBD1. V dropped 9 bases and J dropped 4; count of bases not matched to a gene: 8. This CDR3 is built from 14 residues. Germline V gives CDR1 MNHNS, CDR2 SASEGT. CDR3 loop: CASRGGMGTGELFF. CDR3 in DNA: TGTGCCAGTCGAGGGGGCATGGGCACCGGGGAGCTGTTTTTT.

The rearrangement links TRBV16 to TRBJ2-3, with 7 bases that match TRBD2. Trimming at V came to 5 bases and at J to 1 base, leaving 24 bases not matched to a gene. CDR3 length: 21 residues. Germline assignment: CDR1 KGHSY and CDR2 FQNENV. CDR3: CASSDSTGSPKSGMRTDTQYF. The CDR3 DNA sequence: TGTGCCAGCAGCGACTCCACCGGGTCCCCGAAGAGCGGGATGCGCACAGATACGCAGTATTTT.

This clonotype was detected many times. The chain carries TRBV28 and TRBJ2-1; D ambiguous. The ends were cut back, 2 bases at V and 4 bases at J, with 12 bases in the middle. CDR3 size: 15 residues. The germline gives CDR1 MDHEN, CDR2 SYDVKM. DNA for the CDR3: TGTGCCAGCAGTTTACGCGGTGCTCTTTACAATGAGCAGTTCTTC. Translation: CASSLRGALYNEQFF. The full variable domain, with the rest looked up from reference TRBV28 and TRBJ2-1, is DVKVTQSSRYLVKRTGEKVFLECVQDMDHENMFWYRQDPGLGLRLIYFSYDVKMKEKGDIPEGYSVSREKKERFSLILESASTNQTSMYLCASSLRGALYNEQFFGPGTRLTVL.

This clonotype was detected ten times or more. V gene TRBV29-1 combines with J gene TRBJ2-3; TRBD2 matches at 10 bases. The CDR3 is 15 amino acids. V lost 5 bases, J lost 0 bases, and 5 bases stayed unmatched. Germline V gene sequence: CDR1 SQVTM, CDR2 ANQGSEA. CDR3 region: CSVSGRARSTDTQYF. The CDR3 region has the DNA TGCAGCGTTAGCGGGAGGGCCCGAAGCACAGATACGCAGTATTTT.

This clonotype was counted between two and nine times. CDR3 protein: CASSLRVWGEPTAFYNEQFF. In nucleotides, the CDR3 is TGTGCCAGCAGTTTAAGGGTTTGGGGGGAGCCCACCGCTTTTTACAATGAGCAGTTCTTC. J is TRBJ2-1 and V is TRBV28; the D gene is possibly TRBD2 (6 bases). The V gene lost 2 bases and the J gene lost 4 bases, with 27 bases spanning the gap. The length of the CDR3 is 20 residues. The V gene's germline CDR1 is MDHEN and CDR2 SYDVKM.